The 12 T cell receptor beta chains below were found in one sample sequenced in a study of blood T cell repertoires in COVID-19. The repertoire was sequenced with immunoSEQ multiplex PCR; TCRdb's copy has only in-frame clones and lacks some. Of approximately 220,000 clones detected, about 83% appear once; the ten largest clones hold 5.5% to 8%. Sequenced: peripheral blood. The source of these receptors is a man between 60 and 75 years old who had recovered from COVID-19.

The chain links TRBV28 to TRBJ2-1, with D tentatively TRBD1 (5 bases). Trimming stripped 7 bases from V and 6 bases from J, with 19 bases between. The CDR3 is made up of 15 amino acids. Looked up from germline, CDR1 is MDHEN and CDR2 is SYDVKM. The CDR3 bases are TGTGCCAGCACCTTAGGGGCCACGGGTTCCAATGAGCAGTTCTTC. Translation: CASTLGATGSNEQFF. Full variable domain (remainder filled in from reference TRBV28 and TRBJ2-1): DVKVTQSSRYLVKRTGEKVFLECVQDMDHENMFWYRQDPGLGLRLIYFSYDVKMKEKGDIPEGYSVSREKKERFSLILESASTNQTSMYLCASTLGATGSNEQFFGPGTRLTVL.

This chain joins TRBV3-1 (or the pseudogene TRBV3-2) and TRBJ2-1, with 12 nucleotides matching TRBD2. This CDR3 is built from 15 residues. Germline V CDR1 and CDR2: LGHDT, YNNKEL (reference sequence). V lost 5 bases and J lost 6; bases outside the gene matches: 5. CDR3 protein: CASSFGTSGFNEQFF. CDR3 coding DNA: TGTGCCAGCAGCTTCGGGACTAGCGGGTTCAATGAGCAGTTCTTC.

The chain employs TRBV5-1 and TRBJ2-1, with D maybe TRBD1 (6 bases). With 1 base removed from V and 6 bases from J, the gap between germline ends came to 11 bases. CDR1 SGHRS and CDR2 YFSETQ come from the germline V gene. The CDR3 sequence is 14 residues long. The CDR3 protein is CASSLREGGNEQFF. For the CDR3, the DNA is TGCGCCAGCAGCTTGAGAGAAGGGGGCAATGAGCAGTTCTTC.

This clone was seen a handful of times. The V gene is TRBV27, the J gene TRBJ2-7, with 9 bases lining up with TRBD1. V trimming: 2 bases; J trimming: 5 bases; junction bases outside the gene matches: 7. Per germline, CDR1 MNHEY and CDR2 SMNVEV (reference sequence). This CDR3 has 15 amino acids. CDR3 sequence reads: CASSLAGQGWDEQYF. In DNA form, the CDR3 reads TGTGCCAGCAGTTTAGCGGGACAGGGTTGGGACGAGCAGTACTTC.

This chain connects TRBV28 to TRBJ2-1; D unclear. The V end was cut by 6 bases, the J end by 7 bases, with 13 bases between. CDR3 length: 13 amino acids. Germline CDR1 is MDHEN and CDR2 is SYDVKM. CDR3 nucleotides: TGTGCCAGCAGGCCGGAGCTGAGGAATGAGCAGTTCTTC. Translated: CASRPELRNEQFF.

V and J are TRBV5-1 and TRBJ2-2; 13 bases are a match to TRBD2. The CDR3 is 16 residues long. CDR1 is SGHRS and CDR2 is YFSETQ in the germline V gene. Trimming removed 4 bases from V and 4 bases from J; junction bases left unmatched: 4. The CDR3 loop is CASSPTSGGATGELFF. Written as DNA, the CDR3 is TGCGCCAGCAGCCCAACTAGCGGGGGGGCCACCGGGGAGCTGTTTTTT. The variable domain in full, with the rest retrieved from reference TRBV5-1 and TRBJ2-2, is KAGVTQTPRYLIKTRGQQVTLSCSPISGHRSVSWYQQTPGQGLQFLFEYFSETQRNKGNFPGRFSGRQFSNSRSEMNVSTLELGDSALYLCASSPTSGGATGELFFGEGSRLTVL.

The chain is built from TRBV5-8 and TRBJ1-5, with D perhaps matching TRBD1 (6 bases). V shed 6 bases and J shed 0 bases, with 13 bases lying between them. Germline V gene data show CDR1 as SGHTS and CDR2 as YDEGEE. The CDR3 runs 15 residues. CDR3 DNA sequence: TGTGCCAGCATCCCCAGGGGTTATAGCAATCAGCCCCAGCATTTT. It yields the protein CASIPRGYSNQPQHF.

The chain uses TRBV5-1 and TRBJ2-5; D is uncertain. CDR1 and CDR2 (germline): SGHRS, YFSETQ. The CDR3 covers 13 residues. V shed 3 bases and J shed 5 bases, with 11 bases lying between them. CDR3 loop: CASSSDTHETQYF. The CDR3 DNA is TGCGCCAGCAGCTCCGACACGCATGAGACCCAGTACTTC.

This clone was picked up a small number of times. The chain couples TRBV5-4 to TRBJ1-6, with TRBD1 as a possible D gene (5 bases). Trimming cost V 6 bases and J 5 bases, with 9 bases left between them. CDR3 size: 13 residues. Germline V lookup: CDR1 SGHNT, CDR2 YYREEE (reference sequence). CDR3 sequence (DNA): TGTGCCAGCAAGGTACAGGATAATTCACCCCTCCACTTT. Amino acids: CASKVQDNSPLHF.

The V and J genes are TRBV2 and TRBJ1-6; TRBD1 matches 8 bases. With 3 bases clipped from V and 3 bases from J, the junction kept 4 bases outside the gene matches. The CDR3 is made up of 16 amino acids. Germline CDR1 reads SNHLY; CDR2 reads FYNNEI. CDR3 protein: CASSDTRGLYNSPLHF. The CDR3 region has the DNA TGTGCCAGCAGTGACACCAGGGGGCTCTATAATTCACCCCTCCACTTT.

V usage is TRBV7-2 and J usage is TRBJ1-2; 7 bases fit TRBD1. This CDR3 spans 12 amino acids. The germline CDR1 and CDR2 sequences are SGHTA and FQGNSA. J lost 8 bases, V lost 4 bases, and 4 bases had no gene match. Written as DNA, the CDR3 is TGTGCCAGCAGCTCACAGGGGAAGGGCTACACCTTC. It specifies CASSSQGKGYTF.

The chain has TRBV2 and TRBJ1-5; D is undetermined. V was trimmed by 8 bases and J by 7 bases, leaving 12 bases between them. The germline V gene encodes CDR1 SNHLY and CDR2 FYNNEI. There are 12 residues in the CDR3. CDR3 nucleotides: TGTGCCAGCGGCGTCGGCGGGCAGCCCCAGCATTTT. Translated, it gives CASGVGGQPQHF.